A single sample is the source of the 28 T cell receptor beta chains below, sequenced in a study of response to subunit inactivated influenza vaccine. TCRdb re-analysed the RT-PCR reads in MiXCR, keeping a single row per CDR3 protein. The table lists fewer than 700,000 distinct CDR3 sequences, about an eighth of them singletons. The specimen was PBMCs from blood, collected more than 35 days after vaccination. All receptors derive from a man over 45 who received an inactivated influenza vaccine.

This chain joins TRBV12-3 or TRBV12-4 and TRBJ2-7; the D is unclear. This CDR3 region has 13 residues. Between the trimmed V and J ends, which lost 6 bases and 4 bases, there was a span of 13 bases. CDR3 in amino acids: CASSPSRPYEQYF. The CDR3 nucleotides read TGTGCCAGCAGCCCCTCCCGGCCATACGAGCAGTACTTC.

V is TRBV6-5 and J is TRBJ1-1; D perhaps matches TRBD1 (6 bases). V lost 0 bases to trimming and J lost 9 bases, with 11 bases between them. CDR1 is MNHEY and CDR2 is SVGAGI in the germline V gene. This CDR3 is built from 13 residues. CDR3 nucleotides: TGTGCCAGCAGTTACTCGGGCACAGGGAAAGCTTTCTTT. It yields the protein CASSYSGTGKAFF.

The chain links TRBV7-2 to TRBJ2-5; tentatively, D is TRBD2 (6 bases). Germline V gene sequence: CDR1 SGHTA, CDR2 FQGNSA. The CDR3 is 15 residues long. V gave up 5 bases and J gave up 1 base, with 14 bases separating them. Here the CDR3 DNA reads TGTGCCAGCAGCCTTACTGGGGGACTCCAAGAGACCCAGTACTTC. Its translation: CASSLTGGLQETQYF.

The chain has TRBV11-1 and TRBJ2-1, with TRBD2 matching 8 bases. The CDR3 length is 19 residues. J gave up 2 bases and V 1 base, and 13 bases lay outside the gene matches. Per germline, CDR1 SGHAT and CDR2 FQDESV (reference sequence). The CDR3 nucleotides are TGTGCCAGCAGCTTAGTAGGTGGGCGGGGGGATTCACCCTACAATGAGCAGTTCTTC. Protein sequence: CASSLVGGRGDSPYNEQFF.

The CDR3 nucleotides are TGTGCCAGCAGCTCCGACAGCCGACCTGCCTACGAGCAGTACTTC. Protein: CASSSDSRPAYEQYF. The chain employs TRBV5-6 and TRBJ2-7, with D tentatively TRBD1 (5 bases). Trimming pared 3 bases from V and 2 bases from J, leaving 15 bases between. The CDR3 length is 15 residues. CDR1 SGHDT and CDR2 YYEEEE come from the germline V gene.

CDR3 amino acids: CSARGTGRDTGELFF. The CDR3 DNA reads as TGCAGTGCTAGGGGGACAGGGAGGGACACCGGGGAGCTGTTTTTT. The chain has TRBV20-1 and TRBJ2-2, with 9 bases aligning to TRBD1. V shed 3 bases and J 3 bases; nucleotides not matched to a gene: 5. Germline CDR1 is DFQATT and CDR2 is SNEGSKA (reference sequence). The CDR3 has 15 amino acids.

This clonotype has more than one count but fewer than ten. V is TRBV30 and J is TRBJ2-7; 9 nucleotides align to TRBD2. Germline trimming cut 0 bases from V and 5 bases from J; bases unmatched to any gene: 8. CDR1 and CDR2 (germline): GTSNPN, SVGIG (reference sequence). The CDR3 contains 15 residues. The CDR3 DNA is TGTGCCTGGAGTGTAACCGGGACTAGCAAGGACGAGCAGTACTTC. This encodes CAWSVTGTSKDEQYF.

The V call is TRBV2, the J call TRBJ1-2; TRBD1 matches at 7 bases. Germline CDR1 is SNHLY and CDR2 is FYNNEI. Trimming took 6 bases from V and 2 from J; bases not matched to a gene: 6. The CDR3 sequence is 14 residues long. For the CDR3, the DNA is TGTGCCAGCAGACTCGGACAGGAGAACTATGGCTACACCTTC. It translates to CASRLGQENYGYTF. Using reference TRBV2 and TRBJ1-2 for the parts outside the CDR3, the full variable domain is EPEVTQTPSHQVTQMGQEVILRCVPISNHLYFYWYRQILGQKVEFLVSFYNNEISEKSEIFDDQFSVERPDGSNFTLKIRSTKLEDSAMYFCASRLGQENYGYTFGSGTRLTVV.

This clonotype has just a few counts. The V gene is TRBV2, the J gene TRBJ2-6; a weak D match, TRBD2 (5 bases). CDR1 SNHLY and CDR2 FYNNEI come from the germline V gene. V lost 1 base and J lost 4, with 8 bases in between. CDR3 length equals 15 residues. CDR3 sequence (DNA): TGTGCCAGCAGTGAAGGAGGGCGAGGGGCCAACGTCCTGACTTTC. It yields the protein CASSEGGRGANVLTF.

CDR3 protein: CSASPGLAGPGTQYF. Written as DNA, the CDR3 is TGCAGTGCTAGCCCGGGACTAGCGGGTCCAGGGACCCAGTACTTC. The chain links TRBV20-1 to TRBJ2-5, with 12 bases that match TRBD2. CDR1 and CDR2 from the germline V gene are DFQATT and SNEGSKA (reference sequence). The CDR3 covers 15 residues. With 3 bases clipped from V and 7 bases from J, the junction kept 9 bases outside the gene matches.

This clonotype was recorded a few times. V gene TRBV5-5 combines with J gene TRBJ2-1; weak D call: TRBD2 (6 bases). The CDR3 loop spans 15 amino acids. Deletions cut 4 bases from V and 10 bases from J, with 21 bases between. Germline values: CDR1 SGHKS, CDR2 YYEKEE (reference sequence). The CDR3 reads CASSGGPRGDGEQFF. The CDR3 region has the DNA TGTGCCAGCAGCGGGGGTCCACGCGGGGACGGAGAGCAGTTCTTC.

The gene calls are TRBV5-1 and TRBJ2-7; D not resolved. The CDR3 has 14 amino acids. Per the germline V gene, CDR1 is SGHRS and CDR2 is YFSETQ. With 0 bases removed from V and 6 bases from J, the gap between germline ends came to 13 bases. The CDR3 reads CASSLEGLISEQYF. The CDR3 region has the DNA TGCGCCAGCAGCTTGGAAGGTTTAATCTCCGAGCAGTACTTC.

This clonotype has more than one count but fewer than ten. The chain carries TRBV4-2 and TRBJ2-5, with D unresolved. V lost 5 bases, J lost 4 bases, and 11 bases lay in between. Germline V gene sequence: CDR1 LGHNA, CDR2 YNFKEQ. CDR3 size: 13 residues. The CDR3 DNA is TGTGCCAGCAGCAAAGGGTATCGAGAGACCCAGTACTTC. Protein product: CASSKGYRETQYF.

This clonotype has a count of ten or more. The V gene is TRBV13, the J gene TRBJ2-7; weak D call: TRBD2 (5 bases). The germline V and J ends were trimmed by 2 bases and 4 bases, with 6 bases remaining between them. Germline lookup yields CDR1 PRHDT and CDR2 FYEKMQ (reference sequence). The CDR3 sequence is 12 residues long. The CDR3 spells CASSLREYEQYF. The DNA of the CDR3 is TGTGCCAGCAGCTTAAGGGAGTACGAGCAGTACTTC.

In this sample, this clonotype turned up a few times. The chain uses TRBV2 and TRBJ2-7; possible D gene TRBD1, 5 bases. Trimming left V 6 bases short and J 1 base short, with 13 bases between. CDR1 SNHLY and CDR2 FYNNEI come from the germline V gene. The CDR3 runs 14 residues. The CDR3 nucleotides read TGTGCCAGCAGGTTGGAAGGGGTGTCCTACGAGCAGTACTTC. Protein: CASRLEGVSYEQYF.

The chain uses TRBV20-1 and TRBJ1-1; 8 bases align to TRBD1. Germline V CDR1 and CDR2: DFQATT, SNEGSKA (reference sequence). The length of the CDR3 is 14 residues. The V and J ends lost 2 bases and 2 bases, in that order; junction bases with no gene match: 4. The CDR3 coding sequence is TGCAGTGCTAGACAGGGGGCGGCTAACACTGAAGCTTTCTTT. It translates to CSARQGAANTEAFF.

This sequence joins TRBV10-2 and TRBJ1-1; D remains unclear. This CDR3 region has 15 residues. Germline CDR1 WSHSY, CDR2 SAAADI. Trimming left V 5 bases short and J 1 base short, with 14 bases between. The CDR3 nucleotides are TGCGCCAGCAGTCCAAACTTTTCATCGAACACTGAAGCTTTCTTT. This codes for CASSPNFSSNTEAFF.

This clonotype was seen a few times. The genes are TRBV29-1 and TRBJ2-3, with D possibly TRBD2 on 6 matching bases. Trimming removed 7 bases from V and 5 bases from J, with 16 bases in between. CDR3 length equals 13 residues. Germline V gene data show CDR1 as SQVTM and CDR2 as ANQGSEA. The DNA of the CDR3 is TGCAGCGCCTCGGAGGGCCGAAGAGATACGCAGTATTTT. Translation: CSASEGRRDTQYF.

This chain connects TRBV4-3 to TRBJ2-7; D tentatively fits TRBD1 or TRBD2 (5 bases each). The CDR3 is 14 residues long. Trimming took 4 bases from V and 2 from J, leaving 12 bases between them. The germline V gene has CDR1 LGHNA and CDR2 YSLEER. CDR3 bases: TGCGCCAGCAGCCTTTCGACGGGACCCTACGAGCAGTACTTC. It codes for CASSLSTGPYEQYF.

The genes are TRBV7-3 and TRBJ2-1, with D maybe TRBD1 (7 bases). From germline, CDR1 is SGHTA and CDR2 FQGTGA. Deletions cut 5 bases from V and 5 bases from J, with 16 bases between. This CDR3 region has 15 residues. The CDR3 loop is CASSTRQGGNNEQFF. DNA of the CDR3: TGTGCCAGCAGCACCCGACAGGGCGGGAACAATGAGCAGTTCTTC.

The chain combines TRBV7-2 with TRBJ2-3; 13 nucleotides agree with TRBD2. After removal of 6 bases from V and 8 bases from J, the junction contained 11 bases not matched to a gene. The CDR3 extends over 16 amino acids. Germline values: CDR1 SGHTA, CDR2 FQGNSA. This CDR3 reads CASSLSGTSGTVTQYF. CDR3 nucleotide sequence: TGTGCCAGCAGTCTTTCCGGGACTAGCGGGACTGTTACGCAGTATTTT.

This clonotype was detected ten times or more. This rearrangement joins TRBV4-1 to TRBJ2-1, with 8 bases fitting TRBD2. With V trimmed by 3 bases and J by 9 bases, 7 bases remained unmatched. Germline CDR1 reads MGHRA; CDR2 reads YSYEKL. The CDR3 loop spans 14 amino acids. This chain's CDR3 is CASSQPRRGVEQFF. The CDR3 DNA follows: TGCGCCAGCAGCCAGCCCCGGCGGGGGGTTGAGCAGTTCTTC.

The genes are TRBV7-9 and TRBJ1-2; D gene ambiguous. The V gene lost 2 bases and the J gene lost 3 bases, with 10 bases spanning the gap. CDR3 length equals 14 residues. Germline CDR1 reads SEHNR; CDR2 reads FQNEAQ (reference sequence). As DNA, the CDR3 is TGTGCCAGCAGCTTATCCGGCGCACACTATGGCTACACCTTC. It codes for CASSLSGAHYGYTF.

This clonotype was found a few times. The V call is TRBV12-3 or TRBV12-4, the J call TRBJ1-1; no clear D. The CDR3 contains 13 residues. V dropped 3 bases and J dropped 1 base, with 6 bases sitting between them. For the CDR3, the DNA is TGTGCCAGCAGTTTTGTCACGAACACTGAAGCTTTCTTT. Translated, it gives CASSFVTNTEAFF.

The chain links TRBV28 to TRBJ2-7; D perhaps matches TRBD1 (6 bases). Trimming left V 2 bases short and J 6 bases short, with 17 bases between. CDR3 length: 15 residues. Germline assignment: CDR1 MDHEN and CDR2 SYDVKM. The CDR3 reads CASSLGRQGLIEQYF. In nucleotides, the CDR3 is TGTGCCAGCAGTTTAGGTCGGCAGGGGCTGATCGAGCAGTACTTC.

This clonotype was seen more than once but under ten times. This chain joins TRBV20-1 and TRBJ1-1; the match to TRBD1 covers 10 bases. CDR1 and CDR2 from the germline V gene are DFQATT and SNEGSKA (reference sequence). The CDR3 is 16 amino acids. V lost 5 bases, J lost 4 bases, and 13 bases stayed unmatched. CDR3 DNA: TGCAGTGCTCACGCCCGGGGGACAGGGGAGACCACTGAAGCTTTCTTT. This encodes CSAHARGTGETTEAFF.

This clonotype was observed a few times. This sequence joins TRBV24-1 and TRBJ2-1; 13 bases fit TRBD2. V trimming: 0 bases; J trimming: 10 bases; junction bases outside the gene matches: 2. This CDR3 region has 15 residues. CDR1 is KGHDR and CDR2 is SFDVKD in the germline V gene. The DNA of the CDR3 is TGTGCCACCAGTGATTTGGGACTAGCGGGAGCCGAGCAGTTCTTC. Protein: CATSDLGLAGAEQFF.

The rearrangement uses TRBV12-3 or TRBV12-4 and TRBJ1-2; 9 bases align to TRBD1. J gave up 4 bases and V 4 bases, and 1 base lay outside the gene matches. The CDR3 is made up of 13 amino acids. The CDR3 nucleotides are TGTGCCAGCAGTTCGGACAGGGGCTATGGCTACACCTTC. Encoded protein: CASSSDRGYGYTF.